This T cell receptor (beta chain) was captured in a study of OX40 agonist ivuxolimab in advanced cancers. Profiled with immunoSEQ multiplex PCR; TCRdb holds only in-frame clones, not every one. The sample carries roughly 53,000 clones, approximately 84% recorded once. Blood specimens came from baseline, cycle 4 day 1, and cycle 7 day 1. The CDR3 covers 11 residues. V lost 5 bases, J lost 6 bases, and 5 bases lay in between. Germline CDR1 is SGHAT and CDR2 is FQNNGV. Sequenced here: CD4+ or CD8+ T cells sorted from blood, sampled in a trial of the OX40 agonist ivuxolimab. The chain employs TRBV11-2 and TRBJ2-1; no firm D call. The TCR originated in an adult with an advanced solid tumor such as melanoma, head and neck, liver or kidney cancer. CDR3 sequence: CASSPSNEQFF. CDR3 in DNA: TGTGCCAGCAGCCCCTCCAATGAGCAGTTCTTC.